The T cell receptor (beta chain) under discussion was sequenced for a study of T cell responses to AZD1222 COVID-19 vaccine. Notes on the study in general: At baseline, seropositivity was found in only a handful of AZD1222 recipients. Close to half of all spike-specific TCRs reportedly target regions of the variants that are unmutated. After two AZD1222 doses, spike-specific TCR breadth and depth rose versus day 0.

Worth noting for this clone: As yet, its antigen is unknown.

Sequenced by immunoSEQ multiplex PCR; TCRdb stores in-frame clones only, minus some. Of about 150,000 clones in the sample, 89% were seen once. This CDR3 contains 14 residues. V was trimmed by 7 bases and J by 0 bases, leaving 10 bases between them. CDR1 is LNHDA and CDR2 is SQIVND in the germline V gene (reference sequence). The sequence was obtained from an adult in good health. The input for sequencing was peripheral blood, taken on day 0 of AZD1222 vaccination. The chain employs TRBV19 and TRBJ1-3; TRBD1 is a possible D gene (5 bases). The CDR3 here is CASTDSLSGNTIYF. The CDR3 nucleotides are TGTGCCAGTACCGACAGTCTCTCTGGAAACACCATATATTTT.